The 13 T cell receptor beta chains in this list originate from one sample, sequenced in a study of blood T cell repertoires in COVID-19. Sequenced by immunoSEQ multiplex PCR; TCRdb stores in-frame clones only, minus some. This table has 180,000 or so clones, approximately 86% appearing once. The sample consisted of peripheral blood. The source is a man aged 60 to 75 with acute or convalescent COVID-19.

The genes are TRBV11-1 and TRBJ2-1, with 10 bases matching TRBD2. V was clipped by 3 bases and J by 9 bases; unmatched bases: 8. The V gene's germline CDR1 is SGHAT and CDR2 FQDESV (reference sequence). The CDR3 totals 15 residues. The CDR3: CASSLGTSAEFEQFF. CDR3 in DNA: TGTGCCAGCAGCTTGGGGACTAGCGCCGAATTTGAGCAGTTCTTC.

The rearrangement uses TRBV5-1 and TRBJ1-5; 9 nucleotides line up with TRBD1. The CDR3 loop spans 15 amino acids. Per germline, CDR1 SGHRS and CDR2 YFSETQ. V was pared by 0 bases and J by 7 bases, with 5 bases of the junction left unmatched. As DNA, the CDR3 is TGCGCCAGCAGCTTGGGGGACAGGGTCGGGCAGCCCCAGCATTTT. It specifies CASSLGDRVGQPQHF.

The rearrangement links TRBV11-2 to TRBJ2-3, with 11 bases matching TRBD1. The CDR3 length is 15 residues. V lost 5 bases to trimming and J lost 2 bases; unmatched junction nucleotides: 3. CDR1 SGHAT and CDR2 FQNNGV come from the germline V gene. For the CDR3, the DNA is TGTGCCAGCAGCGCGGACAGGGGGCCCACAGATACGCAGTATTTT. Amino acids: CASSADRGPTDTQYF.

The chain is built from TRBV28 and TRBJ1-1, with D possibly being TRBD1 (5 bases). Deletions cut 6 bases from V and 1 base from J, with 21 bases between. CDR3 length: 17 amino acids. The V gene's germline CDR1 is MDHEN and CDR2 SYDVKM. DNA of the CDR3: TGTGCCAGCAGGATCTACCTTGGAGGGGTGAAGAACACTGAAGCTTTCTTT. Translated, it gives CASRIYLGGVKNTEAFF.

The chain has TRBV5-1 and TRBJ2-7, with 7 bases aligning to TRBD1. This CDR3 region has 14 residues. The germline gives CDR1 SGHRS, CDR2 YFSETQ. V was pared by 4 bases and J by 7 bases, with 11 bases of the junction left unmatched. DNA for the CDR3: TGCGCCAGCAGCCCTGGGACAGAAAGTTGGGAGCAGTACTTC. Protein product: CASSPGTESWEQYF.

The chain recombines TRBV5-5 with TRBJ1-4; TRBD1 aligns across 7 bases. Losses at the gene ends were 7 bases for V and 6 bases for J; bases not matched to a gene: 6. The germline gives CDR1 SGHKS, CDR2 YYEKEE (reference sequence). The CDR3 sequence is 13 residues long. CDR3 loop: CASQGDPDEKLFF. The CDR3 DNA is TGTGCCAGCCAGGGGGACCCAGATGAAAAACTGTTTTTT.

The V call is TRBV2, the J call TRBJ1-1; 7 nucleotides line up with TRBD1. CDR1 SNHLY and CDR2 FYNNEI come from the germline V gene. The CDR3 has 15 amino acids. V trimming: 3 bases; J trimming: 6 bases; junction bases outside the gene matches: 10. In DNA form, the CDR3 reads TGTGCCAGCAGTGAGGTTGACAGGGTCGGATCTGAAGCTTTCTTT. It codes for CASSEVDRVGSEAFF.

The chain recombines TRBV7-9 with TRBJ1-4; no firm D call. The CDR3 contains 15 residues. The germline V gene encodes CDR1 SEHNR and CDR2 FQNEAQ (reference sequence). With 0 bases removed from V and 5 bases from J, the gap between germline ends came to 10 bases. Here the CDR3 reads CASSLAEGGNEKLFF. The DNA of the CDR3 is TGTGCCAGCAGCTTAGCGGAGGGTGGAAATGAAAAACTGTTTTTT.

The gene calls are TRBV3-1 (or the pseudogene TRBV3-2) and TRBJ2-1; 11 bases are shared with TRBD2. V was clipped by 3 bases and J by 2 bases; unmatched bases: 3. Germline lookup yields CDR1 LGHDT and CDR2 YNNKEL (reference sequence). CDR3 length: 16 amino acids. This CDR3 reads CASSQATSGTYNEQFF. In DNA, the CDR3 is TGTGCCAGCAGCCAGGCGACTAGCGGGACCTACAATGAGCAGTTCTTC.

V and J are TRBV5-1 and TRBJ2-7, with a tentative D call TRBD2 (6 bases). Deletions cut 3 bases from V and 7 bases from J, with 14 bases between. This CDR3 contains 13 residues. Germline lookup yields CDR1 SGHRS and CDR2 YFSETQ. As DNA, the CDR3 is TGCGCCAGCAGCTGGGGGGTTCGGCGGGAGCAGTACTTC. This encodes CASSWGVRREQYF. The whole variable domain, filled in from reference TRBV5-1 and TRBJ2-7, reads KAGVTQTPRYLIKTRGQQVTLSCSPISGHRSVSWYQQTPGQGLQFLFEYFSETQRNKGNFPGRFSGRQFSNSRSEMNVSTLELGDSALYLCASSWGVRREQYFGPGTRLTVT.

The V gene is TRBV7-2, the J gene TRBJ1-5; tentatively, D is TRBD1 (5 bases). Germline CDR1 is SGHTA and CDR2 is FQGNSA. This CDR3 comprises 14 residues. Trimming removed 5 bases from V and 5 bases from J, with 13 bases in between. The CDR3 nucleotides read TGTGCCAGCAGCGCTAGGGGAAACTATCAGCCCCAGCATTTT. Its protein product is CASSARGNYQPQHF.

This clone was seen once. The rearrangement joins TRBV15 to TRBJ2-1; 8 positions match TRBD1. This CDR3 has 15 residues. CDR1 is LNHNV and CDR2 is YYDKDF in the germline V gene (reference sequence). Trimming at V came to 2 bases and at J to 5 bases, leaving 5 bases not matched to a gene. CDR3 DNA sequence: TGTGCCACCAGCAGACCAGGGGGCGCTGACAATGAGCAGTTCTTC. Translating it yields CATSRPGGADNEQFF.

The J gene is TRBJ2-1, the V gene TRBV4-2, with 8 positions matching TRBD2. This CDR3 has 15 amino acids. After removal of 1 base from V and 6 bases from J, the junction contained 5 bases not matched to a gene. Germline V CDR1 and CDR2: LGHNA, YNFKEQ. The CDR3 sequence is CASSQGLAGGNEQFF. The CDR3 coding sequence is TGTGCCAGCAGCCAAGGCCTAGCGGGCGGCAATGAGCAGTTCTTC.